This TCR beta chain was identified in a study of a mutant IDH1 vaccine in newly diagnosed glioma. Study summary: Patients had eight vaccinations, in weeks 1, 3, 5, 7, 11, 15, 19 and 23. A roughly 60% male, approximately 38% female split and a mean age of approximately 40 years characterized treated patients. Therapy received beforehand was radiotherapy, temozolomide, or both, with most patients given both. Radiotherapy alone preceded vaccination by 4-6 weeks; alternatively, vaccination started with temozolomide cycles.

Time point in this sample: week 5, during vaccination. Every vaccine dose comprised 300 ug of mutant IDH1 20-mer peptide plus topical imiquimod. Comments on this clone: Antigen unknown.

TCRdb keeps only in-frame clones here, not all; method: immunoSEQ multiplex PCR. The sample comprises tens of thousands of clones, around 85% of which are singletons, and approximately 24% rests with the top ten. CDR3 size: 13 residues. Germline V gene lookup returns CDR1 SGHTA and CDR2 FQGNSA. Trimming left V 7 bases short and J 7 bases short, with 14 bases between. The material sequenced was PBMCs, taken from a glioma patient whose treatment included an IDH1 peptide vaccine. This TCR derives from a man aged 25-40 years with glioma. V and J are TRBV7-2 and TRBJ1-3; D is unresolved. CDR3 in amino acids: CASTLGRINTIYF. The CDR3 bases are TGTGCCAGCACCCTCGGCAGGATTAACACCATATATTTT.